This T cell receptor beta chain was recovered during a study of long-term antiretroviral therapy in people with HIV. The immunoSEQ assay was v3.0, run at survey level. Libraries were prepared by immunoSEQ multiplex PCR; TCRdb keeps only in-frame clonotypes and omits some of them. The data show around 13,000 clones, with about 82% seen just once and 15% to 20% held by the top ten. The sample here was unsorted PBMCs, taken 1.8 years before starting antiretroviral therapy. This sequence originates from a woman aged 40 to 49 with HIV.

The CDR3 DNA sequence: TGTGCCAGCAGCGTAGCTACGGGAAACTATGGCTACACCTTC. It specifies CASSVATGNYGYTF. This sequence joins TRBV9 and TRBJ1-2; D uncertain. The CDR3 consists of 14 residues. Trimming removed 0 bases at V and 2 bases at J, with 8 bases between. Germline assignment: CDR1 SGDLS and CDR2 YYNGEE. The entire variable domain, with the rest obtained from reference TRBV9 and TRBJ1-2, is as follows: DSGVTQTPKHLITATGQRVTLRCSPRSGDLSVYWYQQSLDQGLQFLIQYYNGEERAKGNILERFSAQQFPDLHSELNLSSLELGDSALYFCASSVATGNYGYTFGSGTRLTVV.